These 12 T cell receptor beta chains came from one sample sequenced in a study of shared T cell receptors in the human thymus. The assay was immunoSEQ multiplex PCR, and TCRdb's table has in-frame clones only and misses some. The table lists about 660,000 clones, more than 75% of them singletons. The sample was also reused in another study, on human thymus T cells.

Sequencing used thymocytes. These receptors all come from a boy under two years old with a congenital heart defect.

The rearrangement joins TRBV4-1 to TRBJ1-2; the D gene is possibly TRBD1 (5 bases). The germline gives CDR1 MGHRA, CDR2 YSYEKL. V was pared by 4 bases and J by 0 bases, with 18 bases between. The CDR3 sequence is 17 residues long. The DNA of the CDR3 is TGCGCCAGCAGCCTCGAACGGGGGTTAAGTCCTAACTATGGCTACACCTTC. Translated, it gives CASSLERGLSPNYGYTF.

This chain connects TRBV9 to TRBJ1-3; D perhaps matches TRBD1 (6 bases). The germline V gene encodes CDR1 SGDLS and CDR2 YYNGEE. Trimming took off 3 bases at V and 0 bases at J, with 13 bases between the two ends. The CDR3 is 16 residues long. CDR3: CASSESDRDSGNTIYF. CDR3 coding DNA: TGTGCCAGCAGCGAGTCGGACAGAGACTCTGGAAACACCATATATTTT.

J is TRBJ2-1 and V is TRBV9; 9 bases fit TRBD2. V trimming: 1 base; J trimming: 4 bases; junction bases outside the gene matches: 6. The germline V gene encodes CDR1 SGDLS and CDR2 YYNGEE. This CDR3 has 16 amino acids. In DNA form, the CDR3 reads TGTGCCAGCAGCGTATCCCCTAGCGGGGTTTACAATGAGCAGTTCTTC. Protein product: CASSVSPSGVYNEQFF.

This sequence joins TRBV7-9 and TRBJ2-5, with D possibly being TRBD1 (6 bases). With 7 bases removed from V and 3 bases from J, the gap between germline ends came to 12 bases. In germline, CDR1 is SEHNR, CDR2 FQNEAQ (reference sequence). The CDR3 covers 13 residues. The CDR3 is CASTKSGEETQYF. CDR3 sequence (DNA): TGTGCCAGCACTAAGTCAGGGGAAGAGACCCAGTACTTC.

The chain uses TRBV6-1 and TRBJ2-5; 8 bases align to TRBD1. The DNA end lines up better with TRBJ2-7; the J call may be wrong. The germline V gene has CDR1 MNHNS and CDR2 SASEGT. The CDR3 is 16 amino acids. In DNA, the CDR3 is TGTGCCAGCAGTGAAGGACCCCGGACAGGGTCGGGCGAGCAGTACTTC. It yields the protein CASSEGPRTGSGEQYF.

V usage is TRBV28 and J usage is TRBJ1-5; no clear D gene. The CDR3 is 11 amino acids. Germline CDR1 MDHEN, CDR2 SYDVKM. Between the trimmed V and J ends, which lost 5 bases and 5 bases, there was a span of 4 bases. CDR3 region: CASSPDQPQHF. The CDR3 nucleotides read TGTGCCAGCAGTCCCGATCAGCCCCAGCATTTT.

CDR3 residues: CASSIGTSGNTGELFF. As DNA, the CDR3 is TGTGCCAGTAGTATCGGGACTAGCGGGAACACCGGGGAGCTGTTTTTT. J is TRBJ2-2 and V is TRBV19; TRBD2 agrees at 11 bases. V trimming: 3 bases; J trimming: 1 base; junction bases outside the gene matches: 1. The germline gives CDR1 LNHDA, CDR2 SQIVND (reference sequence). CDR3 size: 16 residues.

V gene TRBV7-8 combines with J gene TRBJ2-1; maybe TRBD2 (5 bases). Trimming removed 1 base at V and 6 bases at J, with 22 bases between. The CDR3 has 18 amino acids. Germline assignment: CDR1 SGHVS and CDR2 FQNEAQ. The CDR3 region is CASSLGFWLVLEVNEQFF. The CDR3 nucleotides are TGTGCCAGCAGCTTAGGATTTTGGCTAGTATTGGAGGTCAATGAGCAGTTCTTC.

The chain combines TRBV19 with TRBJ1-4; possible D gene TRBD1, 5 bases. Germline V gene data show CDR1 as LNHDA and CDR2 as SQIVND (reference sequence). There are 15 residues in the CDR3. Trimming cost V 3 bases and J 6 bases, with 14 bases left between them. CDR3 in amino acids: CASSMLGASDEKLFF. CDR3 DNA sequence: TGTGCCAGTAGTATGCTAGGGGCGTCAGATGAAAAACTGTTTTTT.

The chain carries TRBV27 and TRBJ2-3; 9 positions match TRBD1. Germline V lookup: CDR1 MNHEY, CDR2 SMNVEV (reference sequence). Trimming cost V 8 bases and J 3 bases; bases outside gene matches: 9. The CDR3 runs 15 residues. The CDR3 DNA follows: TGTGCCAGCTCCCTGGGACAGGGCTTTACAGATACGCAGTATTTT. Translating gives CASSLGQGFTDTQYF.

CDR3 sequence: CASSRGTSGSAEQYF. The CDR3 DNA follows: TGTGCCAGTAGTAGGGGGACTAGCGGGAGTGCTGAGCAGTACTTC. The chain recombines TRBV19 with TRBJ2-7, with 14 bases identical to TRBD2. Germline V lookup: CDR1 LNHDA, CDR2 SQIVND (reference sequence). Trimming at V came to 4 bases and at J to 7 bases, leaving 6 bases not matched to a gene. The CDR3 length is 15 residues. Together with reference TRBV19 and TRBJ2-7, the CDR3 gives the full variable domain: DGGITQSPKYLFRKEGQNVTLSCEQNLNHDAMYWYRQDPGQGLRLIYYSQIVNDFQKGDIAEGYSVSREKKESFPLTVTSAQKNPTAFYLCASSRGTSGSAEQYFGPGTRLTVT.

The chain combines TRBV28 with TRBJ2-5, with D possibly matching TRBD2 (5 bases). Trimming removed 2 bases from V and 7 bases from J, with 11 bases in between. The CDR3 is 13 residues long. Germline CDR1 is MDHEN and CDR2 is SYDVKM. CDR3 coding DNA: TGTGCCAGCAGTTTAATTTGGGCGGGGACCCAGTACTTC. Translated, it gives CASSLIWAGTQYF.